These 20 T cell receptor beta chains share one sample of origin, sequenced in a study of blood T cell repertoires in COVID-19. TCRdb's copy holds only in-frame clones and misses some; the assay was immunoSEQ multiplex PCR. The sample has 90,000 to 140,000 clones; 85% are singletons. Specimen: peripheral blood. These receptors all stem from a man over 45 with acute or convalescent COVID-19.

V gene TRBV11-1 combines with J gene TRBJ1-1, with D perhaps TRBD1 (6 bases). CDR1 is SGHAT and CDR2 is FQDESV in the germline V gene (reference sequence). This CDR3 is 13 amino acids long. V dropped 2 bases and J dropped 5 bases, with 9 bases sitting between them. CDR3 coding DNA: TGTGCCAGCAGCTTATCAGGGGAGACTGAAGCTTTCTTT. Translating it yields CASSLSGETEAFF.

The chain has TRBV5-4 and TRBJ2-1; 11 bases map to TRBD2. V shed 0 bases and J 7 bases; nucleotides not matched to a gene: 6. Germline V gene lookup returns CDR1 SGHNT and CDR2 YYREEE (reference sequence). This CDR3 is built from 16 residues. This chain's CDR3 is CASSLDSGRAGNEQFF. As DNA, the CDR3 is TGTGCCAGCAGCTTGGATAGCGGGAGGGCCGGTAATGAGCAGTTCTTC.

This chain uses TRBV5-1 with TRBJ1-5; D is perhaps TRBD1 (5 bases). Germline V gene data show CDR1 as SGHRS and CDR2 as YFSETQ. CDR3 size: 14 residues. V lost 4 bases, J lost 6 bases, and 14 bases lay in between. CDR3: CASSLLGGFQPQHF. The DNA for the CDR3 is TGCGCCAGCAGCCTGCTGGGGGGTTTTCAGCCCCAGCATTTT.

The chain joins TRBV3-1 (or the pseudogene TRBV3-2) to TRBJ2-7; D call uncertain. Between the trimmed V and J ends, which lost 4 bases and 4 bases, there was a span of 11 bases. Germline loops: CDR1 LGHDT, CDR2 YNNKEL (reference sequence). This CDR3 region has 13 residues. The DNA of the CDR3 is TGTGCCAGCAGCCGCGACCCGGAGTACGAGCAGTACTTC. Translated, it gives CASSRDPEYEQYF.

The rearrangement uses TRBV19 and TRBJ1-5; D uncertain. Trimming took off 2 bases at V and 2 bases at J, with 16 bases between the two ends. The CDR3 has 17 amino acids. The germline gives CDR1 LNHDA, CDR2 SQIVND (reference sequence). The chain's CDR3 is CASSIYFAADGNQPQHF. The CDR3 DNA reads as TGTGCCAGTAGTATATACTTTGCGGCAGACGGCAATCAGCCCCAGCATTTT.

V and J are TRBV11-3 and TRBJ2-1, with 9 bases fitting TRBD1. The CDR3 is made up of 13 amino acids. From germline, CDR1 is SGHNT and CDR2 YENEEA. V dropped 5 bases and J dropped 9; count of bases not matched to a gene: 5. The CDR3 DNA is TGTGCCAGCAGCCCTGGACAGGGGACTGAGCAGTTCTTC. Encoded protein: CASSPGQGTEQFF.

The chain uses TRBV24-1 and TRBJ2-7, with 8 positions matching TRBD1. Per the germline V gene, CDR1 is KGHDR and CDR2 is SFDVKD. V lost 8 bases, J lost 5 bases, and 13 bases stayed unmatched. The CDR3 totals 15 residues. CDR3 nucleotide sequence: TGTGCCACCATAATCGATGCCGGACAGGGCAACGAGCAGTACTTC. It codes for CATIIDAGQGNEQYF.

The chain has TRBV5-1 and TRBJ1-2, with 7 nucleotides matching TRBD1. CDR3 length: 15 residues. With 4 bases clipped from V and 7 bases from J, the junction kept 13 bases outside the gene matches. Germline V gene data show CDR1 as SGHRS and CDR2 as YFSETQ. CDR3: CASSPMGGGGFGYTF. CDR3 DNA: TGCGCCAGCAGCCCAATGGGTGGAGGGGGCTTTGGCTACACCTTC.

CDR3 sequence: CASSFFPQGTMNTEAFF. CDR3 sequence (DNA): TGCGCCAGCAGCTTTTTTCCGCAGGGTACCATGAACACTGAAGCTTTCTTT. The chain employs TRBV5-1 and TRBJ1-1, with D possibly being TRBD1 (5 bases). This CDR3 region has 17 residues. The germline V gene encodes CDR1 SGHRS and CDR2 YFSETQ. V lost 2 bases and J 0 bases, leaving 17 bases between the germline ends.

The rearrangement links TRBV15 to TRBJ1-4; unclear D gene. Germline V gene lookup returns CDR1 LNHNV and CDR2 YYDKDF (reference sequence). V gave up 0 bases and J gave up 8 bases, with 10 bases separating them. There are 14 residues in the CDR3. The CDR3 sequence: CATSRDPKAEKLFF. CDR3 coding DNA: TGTGCCACCAGCAGAGATCCGAAAGCGGAAAAACTGTTTTTT.

This clone was counted once. This chain links TRBV28 with TRBJ2-1; 9 nucleotides match TRBD2. This CDR3 is built from 16 residues. Germline V lookup: CDR1 MDHEN, CDR2 SYDVKM. The ends lost 5 bases at V and 5 bases at J; junction bases unmatched: 10. CDR3 in amino acids: CASSLRVTSGNNEQFF. The CDR3 DNA reads TGTGCCAGCAGTCTACGAGTGACTAGCGGAAACAATGAGCAGTTCTTC.

The chain uses TRBV9 and TRBJ2-1; TRBD2 matches 9 bases. V lost 4 bases to trimming and J lost 3 bases; unmatched junction nucleotides: 5. Germline CDR1 is SGDLS and CDR2 is YYNGEE. The CDR3 loop spans 15 amino acids. The CDR3, as DNA: TGTGCCAGCAGCTTAGCGGGAGAAGTCTACAATGAGCAGTTCTTC. Protein sequence: CASSLAGEVYNEQFF.

This clone was recorded only once. This chain uses TRBV11-3 with TRBJ1-2; no definite D call. Trimming took off 1 base at V and 9 bases at J, with 15 bases between the two ends. This CDR3 is 14 amino acids long. Germline V gene sequence: CDR1 SGHNT, CDR2 YENEEA. CDR3 amino acids: CASSLGFTEGRYTF. The CDR3 nucleotides are TGTGCCAGCAGCTTAGGTTTCACCGAGGGCCGCTACACCTTC. Full variable domain (missing parts from reference TRBV11-3 and TRBJ1-2): EAGVVQSPRYKIIEKKQPVAFWCNPISGHNTLYWYLQNLGQGPELLIRYENEEAVDDSQLPKDRFSAERLKGVDSTLKIQPAELGDSAVYLCASSLGFTEGRYTFGSGTRLTVV.

V and J are TRBV7-2 and TRBJ2-5, with TRBD2 matching over 8 bases. The CDR3 spans 14 residues. The germline CDR1 and CDR2 sequences are SGHTA and FQGNSA. With V trimmed by 3 bases and J by 3 bases, 3 bases remained unmatched. For the CDR3, the DNA is TGTGCCAGCAGCTTCGGCGGGGGGAAAGAGACCCAGTACTTC. It codes for CASSFGGGKETQYF.

The chain uses TRBV24-1 and TRBJ2-3, with 13 bases that match TRBD2. The CDR3 consists of 16 residues. V lost 4 bases, J lost 4 bases, and 4 bases stayed unmatched. CDR1 and CDR2 from the germline V gene are KGHDR and SFDVKD. DNA of the CDR3: TGTGCCACCAGTGACCCGACTAGCGGGGGGCCAGATACGCAGTATTTT. Translated, it gives CATSDPTSGGPDTQYF.

The chain employs TRBV20-1 and TRBJ1-3; D is unclear. CDR3 length: 11 amino acids. From germline, CDR1 is DFQATT and CDR2 SNEGSKA (reference sequence). The V end was cut by 3 bases, the J end by 5 bases, with 5 bases between. CDR3 in amino acids: CSASGRNTIYF. The CDR3 DNA reads as TGCAGTGCTAGCGGGAGAAACACCATATATTTT.

This chain uses TRBV30 with TRBJ1-6; D is undetermined. Germline CDR1 GTSNPN, CDR2 SVGIG (reference sequence). Trimming took off 0 bases at V and 10 bases at J, with 10 bases between the two ends. This CDR3 contains 13 residues. CDR3 amino acids: CAWSVGGRSPLHF. CDR3 nucleotides: TGTGCCTGGAGTGTTGGCGGGAGGTCACCCCTCCACTTT.

V usage is TRBV11-1 and J usage is TRBJ1-1; 8 nucleotides agree with TRBD1. The CDR3 spans 14 residues. V shed 3 bases, J shed 5 bases, and the junction held 5 bases outside the gene matches. The germline gives CDR1 SGHAT, CDR2 FQDESV (reference sequence). CDR3 amino acids: CASSFDTGGTEAFF. The CDR3 DNA reads as TGTGCCAGCAGCTTCGACACAGGGGGAACTGAAGCTTTCTTT.

The chain links TRBV30 to TRBJ1-3; D not certain. The V end lost 0 bases, the J end lost 4 bases, and 13 bases lay between the germline ends. There are 15 residues in the CDR3. Germline V gene sequence: CDR1 GTSNPN, CDR2 SVGIG (reference sequence). CDR3 in DNA: TGTGCCTGGAGTGTACGAGCTGGGCCCGGAAACACCATATATTTT. Translation gives CAWSVRAGPGNTIYF.

This CDR3 is CASSYQRGGFETQYF. In DNA form, the CDR3 reads TGTGCCAGCAGTTACCAGCGGGGGGGCTTTGAGACCCAGTACTTC. The gene calls are TRBV6-6 and TRBJ2-5; 10 positions match TRBD2. Germline V CDR1 and CDR2: MNHNY, SVGAGI (reference sequence). Trimming took 2 bases from V and 5 from J; bases not matched to a gene: 5. CDR3 length: 15 residues.